This passage covers 3 T cell receptor beta chains from one sample sequenced in a study of CD8+CD57+ T cells in acquired aplastic anemia. The patients chosen for sequencing had shown expansion of CD8+CD57+ cells (detected by flow cytometry). The TCR beta profiling, which covered VDJ combination and CDR3 sequence, was carried out using genomic DNA as the template. TCRdb used MiXCR to reprocess the reads, holding one entry per CDR3 protein. The table shows fewer than 200,000 distinct CDR3 sequences, with roughly two thirds occurring only once. Specimen: sorted CD4+, CD8+, or CD8+CD57+ T cells (not recorded which) from PBMCs. Receptors originate from a human donor with aplastic anemia.

This clonotype was detected only once. The chain recombines TRBV10-3 with TRBJ2-2; D might be TRBD2 (6 bases). The CDR3 has 18 amino acids. The V gene's germline CDR1 is ENHRY and CDR2 SYGVKD. V lost 1 base and J 3 bases, leaving 18 bases between the germline ends. The CDR3 bases are TGTGCCATCAGTGAGTACATACCGCGGGGCGCCTACACCGGGGAGCTGTTTTTT. This encodes CAISEYIPRGAYTGELFF.

As regards this clonotype: A read error may produce the germline difference seen at one junction end. The V gene is TRBV20-1, the J gene TRBJ1-1; 9 positions agree with TRBD1. The CDR3 runs to 15 residues. The germline V gene encodes CDR1 DFQATT and CDR2 SNEGSKA (reference sequence). CDR3 DNA sequence: TGCAGTGCTGGAGATCAGGACAGGGGACACACTGAAGCTTTCTTT. Its translation is CSAGDQDRGHTEAFF.

The chain links TRBV20-1 to TRBJ1-1; D gene uncertain. This CDR3 has 14 amino acids. Germline V gives CDR1 DFQATT, CDR2 SNEGSKA (reference sequence). V was clipped by 2 bases and J by 5 bases, with 15 bases between them. The CDR3 DNA reads TGCAGTGCTAGACGAAACAGAGGAGGAACTGAAGCTTTCTTT. Amino acids: CSARRNRGGTEAFF.